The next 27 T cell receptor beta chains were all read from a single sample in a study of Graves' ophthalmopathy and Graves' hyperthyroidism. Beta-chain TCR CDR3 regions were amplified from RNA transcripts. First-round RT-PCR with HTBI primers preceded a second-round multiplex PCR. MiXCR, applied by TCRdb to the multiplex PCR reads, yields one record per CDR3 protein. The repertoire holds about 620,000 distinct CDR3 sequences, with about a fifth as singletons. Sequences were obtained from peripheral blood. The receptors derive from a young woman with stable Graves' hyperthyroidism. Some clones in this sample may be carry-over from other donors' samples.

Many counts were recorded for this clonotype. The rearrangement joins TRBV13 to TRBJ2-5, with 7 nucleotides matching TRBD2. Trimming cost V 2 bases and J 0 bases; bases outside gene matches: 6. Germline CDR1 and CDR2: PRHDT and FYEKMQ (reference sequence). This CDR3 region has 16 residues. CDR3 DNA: TGTGCCAGCAGCTTATTTTGGCGGGGGTACCAAGAGACCCAGTACTTC. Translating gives CASSLFWRGYQETQYF.

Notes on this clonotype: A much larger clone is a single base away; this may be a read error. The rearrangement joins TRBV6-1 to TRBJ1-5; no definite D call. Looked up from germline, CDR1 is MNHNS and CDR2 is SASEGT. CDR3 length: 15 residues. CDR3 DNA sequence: TGTGCCAGCAGCCCAGTTAAAGGTAGCAATCAGCCCCATCATTTT. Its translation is CASSPVKGSNQPHHF.

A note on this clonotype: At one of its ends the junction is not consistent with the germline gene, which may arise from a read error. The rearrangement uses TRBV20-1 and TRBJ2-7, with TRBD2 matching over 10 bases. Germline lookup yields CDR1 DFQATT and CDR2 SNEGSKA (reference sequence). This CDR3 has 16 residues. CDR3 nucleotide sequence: TGCAGCGCTAGAGATGAACTAGCGGGGAAGTCCTACGAGCAGTACTTC. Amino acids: CSARDELAGKSYEQYF.

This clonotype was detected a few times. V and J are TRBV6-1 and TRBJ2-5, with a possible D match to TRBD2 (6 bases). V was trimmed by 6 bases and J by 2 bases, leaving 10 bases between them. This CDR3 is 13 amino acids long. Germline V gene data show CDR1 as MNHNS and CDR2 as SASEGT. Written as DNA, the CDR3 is TGTGCCAGCAGACAGGCGGGGCAAGAGACCCAGTACTTC. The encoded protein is CASRQAGQETQYF.

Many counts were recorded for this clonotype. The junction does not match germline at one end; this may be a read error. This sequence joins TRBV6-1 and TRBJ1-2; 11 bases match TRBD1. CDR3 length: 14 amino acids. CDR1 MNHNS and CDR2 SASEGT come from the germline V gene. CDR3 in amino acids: CASREGTGGYGYTF. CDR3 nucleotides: TGTGCCAGCAGAGAAGGGACAGGGGGCTATGGCTACACCTTC.

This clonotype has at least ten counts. CDR3 loop: CSVETYTDPGEQYF. CDR3 sequence (DNA): TGCAGCGTAGAAACCTACACAGATCCTGGGGAGCAGTACTTC. The rearrangement joins TRBV29-1 to TRBJ2-7; D gene ambiguous. Germline values: CDR1 SQVTM, CDR2 ANQGSEA. The CDR3 covers 14 residues. V dropped 6 bases and J dropped 7 bases, with 22 bases sitting between them.

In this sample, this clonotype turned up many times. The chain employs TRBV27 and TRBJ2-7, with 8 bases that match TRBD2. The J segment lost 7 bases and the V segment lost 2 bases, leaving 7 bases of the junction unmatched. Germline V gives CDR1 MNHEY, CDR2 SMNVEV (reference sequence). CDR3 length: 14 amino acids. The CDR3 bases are TGTGCCAGCAGTTTAGCCAGAAGCGGGAGTGAGCAGTACTTC. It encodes CASSLARSGSEQYF.

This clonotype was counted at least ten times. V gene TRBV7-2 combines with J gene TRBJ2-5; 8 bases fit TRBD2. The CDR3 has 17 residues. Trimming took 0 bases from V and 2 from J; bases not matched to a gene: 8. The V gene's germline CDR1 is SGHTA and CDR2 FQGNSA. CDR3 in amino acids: CASSLAPVAGTQETQYF. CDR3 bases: TGTGCCAGCAGCTTAGCGCCGGTAGCGGGAACACAAGAGACCCAGTACTTC.

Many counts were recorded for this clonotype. The CDR3 sequence is CASRDSNSNQPQHF. The CDR3, as DNA: TGTGCCAGTAGGGACAGTAATAGCAATCAGCCCCAGCATTTT. The chain carries TRBV28 and TRBJ1-5; 7 bases fit TRBD1. The CDR3 extends over 14 amino acids. Trimming removed 9 bases from V and 0 bases from J; junction bases left unmatched: 5. CDR1 and CDR2 from the germline V gene are MDHEN and SYDVKM.

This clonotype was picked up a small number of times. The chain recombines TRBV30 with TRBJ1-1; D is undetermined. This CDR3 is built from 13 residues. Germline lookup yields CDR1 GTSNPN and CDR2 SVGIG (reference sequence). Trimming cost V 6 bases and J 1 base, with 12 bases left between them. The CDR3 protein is CACRRGQNTEAFF. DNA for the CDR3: TGTGCCTGTCGACGCGGGCAGAACACTGAAGCTTTCTTT.

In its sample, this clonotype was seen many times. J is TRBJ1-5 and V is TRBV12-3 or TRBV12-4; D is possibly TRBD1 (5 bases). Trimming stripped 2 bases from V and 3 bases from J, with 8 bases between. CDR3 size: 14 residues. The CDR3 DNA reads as TGTGCCAGCAGTTTACAGGGAAACAATCAGCCCCAGCATTTT. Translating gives CASSLQGNNQPQHF.

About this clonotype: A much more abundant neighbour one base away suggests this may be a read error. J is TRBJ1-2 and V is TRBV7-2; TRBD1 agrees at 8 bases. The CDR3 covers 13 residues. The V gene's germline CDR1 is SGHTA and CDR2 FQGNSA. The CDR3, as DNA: TGTGCCAGCAGCAAGACAGGGGACTATGACTACACCTTC. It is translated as CASSKTGDYDYTF. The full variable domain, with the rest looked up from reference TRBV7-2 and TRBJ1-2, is GAGVSQSPSNKVTEKGKDVELRCDPISGHTALYWYRQSLGQGLEFLIYFQGNSAPDKSGLPSDRFSAERTGGSVSTLTIQRTQQEDSAVYLCASSKTGDYDYTFGSGTRLTVV.

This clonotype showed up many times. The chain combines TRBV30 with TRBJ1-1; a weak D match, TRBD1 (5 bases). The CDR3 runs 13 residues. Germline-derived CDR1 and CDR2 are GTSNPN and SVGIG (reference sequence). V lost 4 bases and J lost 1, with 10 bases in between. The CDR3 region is CAWIRGSNTEAFF. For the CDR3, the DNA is TGTGCCTGGATTAGGGGCTCGAACACTGAAGCTTTCTTT.

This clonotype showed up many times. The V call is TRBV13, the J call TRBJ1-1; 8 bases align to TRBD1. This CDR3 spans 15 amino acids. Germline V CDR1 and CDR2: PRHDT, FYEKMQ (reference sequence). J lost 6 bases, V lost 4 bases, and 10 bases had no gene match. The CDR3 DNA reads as TGTGCCAGCAGCTCCGAATGGGGACAGGATGCTGAAGCTTTCTTT. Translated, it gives CASSSEWGQDAEAFF.

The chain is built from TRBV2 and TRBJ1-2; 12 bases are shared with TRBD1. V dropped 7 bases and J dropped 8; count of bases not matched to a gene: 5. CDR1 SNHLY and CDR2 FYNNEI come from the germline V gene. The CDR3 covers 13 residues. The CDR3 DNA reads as TGTGCCAGCACCGGGACAGGGGGCGTCGGCTACACCTTC. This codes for CASTGTGGVGYTF.

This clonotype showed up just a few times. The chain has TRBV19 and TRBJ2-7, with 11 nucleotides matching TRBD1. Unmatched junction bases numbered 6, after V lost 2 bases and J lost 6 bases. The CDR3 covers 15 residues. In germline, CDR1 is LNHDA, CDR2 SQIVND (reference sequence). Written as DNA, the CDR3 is TGTGCCAGTAGTATATTGGGACAGGGGGGAGCCGAGCAGTACTTC. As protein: CASSILGQGGAEQYF.

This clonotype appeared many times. The CDR3 here is CSARGGDRTFTEAFF. The CDR3 DNA is TGCAGTGCTAGAGGGGGGGACAGGACGTTCACTGAAGCTTTCTTT. The chain combines TRBV20-1 with TRBJ1-1; 8 bases are a match to TRBD1. This CDR3 has 15 residues. Germline values: CDR1 DFQATT, CDR2 SNEGSKA (reference sequence). J was trimmed by 4 bases and V by 1 base; bases with no gene match: 8.

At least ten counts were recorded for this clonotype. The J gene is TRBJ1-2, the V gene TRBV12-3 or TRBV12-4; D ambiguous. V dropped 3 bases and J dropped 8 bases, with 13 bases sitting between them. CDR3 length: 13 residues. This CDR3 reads CASSLVDLAGYTF. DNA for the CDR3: TGTGCCAGCAGTTTGGTGGACCTAGCGGGCTACACCTTC.

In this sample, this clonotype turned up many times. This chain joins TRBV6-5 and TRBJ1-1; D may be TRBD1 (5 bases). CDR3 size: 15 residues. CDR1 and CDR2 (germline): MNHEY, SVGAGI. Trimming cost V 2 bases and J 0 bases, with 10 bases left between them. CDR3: CASSYAGAMNTEAFF. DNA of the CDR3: TGTGCCAGCAGTTACGCCGGGGCTATGAACACTGAAGCTTTCTTT.

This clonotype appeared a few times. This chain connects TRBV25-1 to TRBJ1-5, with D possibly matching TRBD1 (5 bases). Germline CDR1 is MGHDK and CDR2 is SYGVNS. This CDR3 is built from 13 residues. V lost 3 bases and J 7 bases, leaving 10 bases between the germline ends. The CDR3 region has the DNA TGTGCCAGCAGTGACGCAGGGTCCCAGCCCCAGCATTTT. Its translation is CASSDAGSQPQHF.

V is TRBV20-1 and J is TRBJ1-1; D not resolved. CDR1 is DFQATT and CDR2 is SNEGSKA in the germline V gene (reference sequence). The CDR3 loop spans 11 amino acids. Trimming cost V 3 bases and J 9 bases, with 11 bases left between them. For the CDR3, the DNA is TGCAGTGCTAGTGAGGAGCTACAAGCTTTCTTT. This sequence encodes CSASEELQAFF.

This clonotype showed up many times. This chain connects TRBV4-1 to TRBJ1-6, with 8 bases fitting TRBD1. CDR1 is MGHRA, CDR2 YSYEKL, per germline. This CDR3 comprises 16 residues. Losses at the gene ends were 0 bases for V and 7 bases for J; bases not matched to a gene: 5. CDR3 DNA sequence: TGCGCCAGCAGCCAAGACCACAGGGGGTTCAATTCACCCCTCCACTTT. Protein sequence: CASSQDHRGFNSPLHF.

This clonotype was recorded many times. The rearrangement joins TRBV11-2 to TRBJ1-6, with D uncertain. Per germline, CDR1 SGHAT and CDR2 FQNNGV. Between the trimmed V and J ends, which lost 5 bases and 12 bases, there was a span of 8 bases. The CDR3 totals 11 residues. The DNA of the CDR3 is TGTGCCAGCAGCCCCGGTATACCCCTCCACTTT. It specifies CASSPGIPLHF.

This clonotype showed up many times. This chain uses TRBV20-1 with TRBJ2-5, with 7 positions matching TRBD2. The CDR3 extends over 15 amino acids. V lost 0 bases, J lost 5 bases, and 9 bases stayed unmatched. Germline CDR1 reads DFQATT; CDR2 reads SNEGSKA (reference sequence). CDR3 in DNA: TGCAGTGCTAGAGATTTTGCTAGCGGAGAGGAGACCCAGTACTTC. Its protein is CSARDFASGEETQYF.

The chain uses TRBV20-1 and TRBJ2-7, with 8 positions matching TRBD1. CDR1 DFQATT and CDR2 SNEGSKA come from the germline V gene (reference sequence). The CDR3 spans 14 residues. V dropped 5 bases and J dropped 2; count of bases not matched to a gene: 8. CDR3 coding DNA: TGCAGTGCTTCGACAGGGGCTAGGACCTACGAGCAGTACTTC. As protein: CSASTGARTYEQYF.

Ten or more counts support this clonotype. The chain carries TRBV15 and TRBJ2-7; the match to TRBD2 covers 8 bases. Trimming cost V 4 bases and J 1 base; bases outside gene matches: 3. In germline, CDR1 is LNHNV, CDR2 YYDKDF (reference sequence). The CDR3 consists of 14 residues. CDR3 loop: CATSNGLASYEQYF. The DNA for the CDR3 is TGTGCCACCAGCAACGGACTAGCTTCCTACGAGCAGTACTTC.

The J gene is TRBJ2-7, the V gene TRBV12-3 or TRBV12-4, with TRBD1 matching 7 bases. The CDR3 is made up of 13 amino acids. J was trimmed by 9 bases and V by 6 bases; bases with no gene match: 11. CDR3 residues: CASSPGTAGRQYF. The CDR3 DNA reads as TGTGCCAGCAGCCCCGGGACAGCCGGGCGGCAGTACTTC.